Presented here are 21 T cell receptor beta chains from one specimen sequenced in a study of T cells in Graves' hyperthyroidism and ophthalmopathy. Amplified regions were TCR beta CDR3 sequences from RNA transcripts. An initial round of RT-PCR targeting the TCR CDR3 relied on the HTBI primer set. TCRdb re-analysed the multiplex PCR reads in MiXCR, keeping a single row per CDR3 protein. The sample holds fewer than 500,000 distinct CDR3 sequences; roughly 14% are singletons and the top ten take under 15%. Sequences were obtained from blood. Every receptor here comes from a man younger than 30 with Graves' ophthalmopathy.

This clonotype came up many times. The chain recombines TRBV5-1 with TRBJ2-2, with 8 bases identical to TRBD2. The CDR3 spans 17 residues. Germline V gene data show CDR1 as SGHRS and CDR2 as YFSETQ. Losses at the gene ends were 2 bases for V and 7 bases for J; bases not matched to a gene: 13. CDR3 residues: CASSFQREYWFGGELFF. The CDR3 nucleotides are TGCGCCAGCAGCTTCCAGCGGGAGTATTGGTTTGGCGGGGAGCTGTTTTTT.

This clonotype occurred a few times. The junction differs from germline at one of its ends, possibly a read error. The rearrangement links TRBV7-7 to TRBJ2-2; D is undetermined. Looked up from germline, CDR1 is SSHAT and CDR2 is FNYEAQ (reference sequence). CDR3 length: 17 residues. This CDR3 reads CASSRALGRVNTGELFF. CDR3 sequence (DNA): TGTGCTAGCAGCCGAGCTCTCGGCCGGGTAAACACCGGGGAGCTGTTTTTT.

The CDR3 spells CASTGDRGNYGYTF. The CDR3 DNA reads TGTGCCAGCACCGGGGACAGGGGAAACTATGGCTACACCTTC. The chain couples TRBV7-2 to TRBJ1-2, with 10 nucleotides matching TRBD1. Trimming removed 7 bases from V and 2 bases from J; junction bases left unmatched: 4. CDR3 length equals 14 residues. The germline V gene encodes CDR1 SGHTA and CDR2 FQGNSA.

The table lists this clonotype with a few counts. The chain couples TRBV20-1 to TRBJ2-7; D call uncertain. The CDR3 covers 12 residues. Trimming pared 1 base from V and 3 bases from J, leaving 7 bases between. In germline, CDR1 is DFQATT, CDR2 SNEGSKA (reference sequence). CDR3 loop: CSARVTNYEQYF. The CDR3 DNA reads TGCAGTGCTAGAGTAACTAACTACGAGCAGTACTTC.

The table lists this clonotype with a few counts. The V gene is TRBV7-3, the J gene TRBJ2-3; 7 nucleotides line up with TRBD2. The CDR3 is 14 amino acids. Germline V CDR1 and CDR2: SGHTA, FQGTGA. J gave up 4 bases and V 0 bases, and 1 base lay outside the gene matches. The CDR3 nucleotides are TGTGCCAGCAGCTTAACTAGCGGGCCAGATACGCAGTATTTT. Translation: CASSLTSGPDTQYF.

This clonotype showed up many times. J is TRBJ2-1 and V is TRBV10-1; TRBD2 agrees at 8 bases. After removal of 10 bases from V and 5 bases from J, the junction contained 10 bases not matched to a gene. There are 14 residues in the CDR3. CDR1 WNHNN and CDR2 SYGVQD come from the germline V gene (reference sequence). The CDR3 DNA follows: TGCGCCACGAAACCGGGACTAGGGAACAATGAGCAGTTCTTC. As protein: CATKPGLGNNEQFF.

This clonotype was seen ten or more times. The chain employs TRBV11-2 and TRBJ1-1; D uncertain. V was shortened by 1 base and J by 0 bases, with 9 bases between the two germline ends. The germline V gene encodes CDR1 SGHAT and CDR2 FQNNGV. This CDR3 contains 15 residues. Here the CDR3 DNA reads TGTGCCAGCAGCTTAGGGGTCAATCTGAACACTGAAGCTTTCTTT. Protein: CASSLGVNLNTEAFF.

The CDR3 reads CASSPSLAGGASYNEQFF. DNA for the CDR3: TGTGCCAGCTCACCAAGCCTAGCGGGAGGGGCTTCTTACAATGAGCAGTTCTTC. This sequence joins TRBV11-2 and TRBJ2-1; TRBD2 matches 12 bases. Trimming cost V 8 bases and J 4 bases; bases outside gene matches: 15. This CDR3 spans 18 amino acids. Germline assignment: CDR1 SGHAT and CDR2 FQNNGV.

This clonotype appeared a few times. The chain employs TRBV7-8 and TRBJ2-2; D might be TRBD1 or TRBD2, each matching 5 bases. Germline lookup yields CDR1 SGHVS and CDR2 FQNEAQ. The V and J ends lost 1 base and 6 bases respectively, with 15 bases between them. The CDR3 contains 16 residues. CDR3 sequence reads: CASSLVRDLPAGELFF. For the CDR3, the DNA is TGTGCCAGCAGCTTAGTACGGGACCTCCCGGCCGGGGAGCTGTTTTTT.

The genes are TRBV7-8 and TRBJ2-1, with 11 bases fitting TRBD2. Germline V gene lookup returns CDR1 SGHVS and CDR2 FQNEAQ. CDR3 length: 16 residues. J was trimmed by 2 bases and V by 5 bases; bases with no gene match: 5. Here the CDR3 DNA reads TGTGCCAGCAGCCCATCGACTAGCGGGACCTACAATGAGCAGTTCTTC. Protein product: CASSPSTSGTYNEQFF. The whole variable domain, filled in from reference TRBV7-8 and TRBJ2-1, reads GAGVSQSPRYKVAKRGQDVALRCDPISGHVSLFWYQQALGQGPEFLTYFQNEAQLDKSGLPSDRFFAERPEGSVSTLKIQRTQQEDSAVYLCASSPSTSGTYNEQFFGPGTRLTVL.

Many counts were recorded for this clonotype. The V gene is TRBV6-2 or TRBV6-3, the J gene TRBJ2-3; TRBD1 agrees at 7 bases. Looked up from germline, CDR1 is MNHEY and CDR2 is SVGEGT. J was trimmed by 1 base and V by 5 bases; bases with no gene match: 12. The CDR3 has 17 amino acids. The DNA for the CDR3 is TGTGCCAGCAGTCCAGGCCATACAGGGGCGGGCACAGATACGCAGTATTTT. Protein sequence: CASSPGHTGAGTDTQYF.

This clonotype was seen a handful of times. The chain combines TRBV10-1 with TRBJ2-7, with 9 bases fitting TRBD1. The CDR3 runs 15 residues. Unmatched junction bases numbered 7, after V lost 2 bases and J lost 5 bases. Germline-derived CDR1 and CDR2 are WNHNN and SYGVQD (reference sequence). CDR3 sequence: CASSERRDRAHEQYF. The CDR3 region has the DNA TGCGCCAGCAGTGAGCGCCGGGACAGGGCCCACGAGCAGTACTTC.

This clonotype showed up many times. The chain recombines TRBV6-1 with TRBJ1-2; D unclear. Trimming cost V 2 bases and J 0 bases, with 10 bases left between them. The CDR3 spans 15 residues. Germline-derived CDR1 and CDR2 are MNHNS and SASEGT. This CDR3 reads CASSERPEANYGYTF. DNA of the CDR3: TGTGCCAGCAGTGAACGTCCGGAAGCTAACTATGGCTACACCTTC.

The CDR3 sequence: CASSLTGNYQETQYF. In DNA form, the CDR3 reads TGTGCCAGTAGCCTGACAGGGAACTACCAAGAGACCCAGTACTTC. The chain couples TRBV19 to TRBJ2-5; TRBD1 aligns across 7 bases. The CDR3 contains 15 residues. Germline V gene lookup returns CDR1 LNHDA and CDR2 SQIVND (reference sequence). Trimming removed 6 bases from V and 0 bases from J; junction bases left unmatched: 7.

This clonotype was counted at least ten times. This chain joins TRBV6-1 and TRBJ2-6, with 7 bases that match TRBD2. This CDR3 is 15 amino acids long. Germline V CDR1 and CDR2: MNHNS, SASEGT. V was clipped by 7 bases and J by 1 base; unmatched bases: 4. The CDR3 spells CASTRTSSGANVLTF. The CDR3 DNA reads TGTGCCAGCACCCGGACTAGTTCTGGGGCCAACGTCCTGACTTTC.

The chain has TRBV7-9 and TRBJ2-1; 9 positions match TRBD2. The trim removed 4 bases at V and 8 bases at J, leaving 9 bases unmatched. Germline values: CDR1 SEHNR, CDR2 FQNEAQ (reference sequence). The CDR3 extends over 15 amino acids. The CDR3 region has the DNA TGTGCCAGCAGCTCAGGCCGCGGGGGGGCCCATGAGCAGTTCTTC. It yields the protein CASSSGRGGAHEQFF.

This clonotype has just a few counts. This chain connects TRBV27 to TRBJ2-7, with 8 bases fitting TRBD2. Per germline, CDR1 MNHEY and CDR2 SMNVEV (reference sequence). This CDR3 spans 13 amino acids. V lost 5 bases and J lost 6; bases outside the gene matches: 6. CDR3 residues: CASSSGSRSEQYF. The CDR3 nucleotides read TGTGCCAGCAGTAGCGGGAGCCGGAGCGAGCAGTACTTC.

Many counts were recorded for this clonotype. This chain links TRBV15 with TRBJ2-5; D gene unclear. The CDR3 extends over 13 amino acids. CDR1 is LNHNV, CDR2 YYDKDF, per germline (reference sequence). Deletions cut 5 bases from V and 0 bases from J, with 7 bases between. The CDR3 DNA follows: TGTGCCACCAGCTCAGCGTACCAAGAGACCCAGTACTTC. Residues: CATSSAYQETQYF.

This clonotype appeared a few times. This sequence joins TRBV9 and TRBJ2-5; either TRBD1 or TRBD2 may supply D (5 bases each). In germline, CDR1 is SGDLS, CDR2 YYNGEE. The CDR3 sequence is 14 residues long. Between the trimmed V and J ends, which lost 3 bases and 1 base, there was a span of 10 bases. The CDR3 bases are TGTGCCAGCAGCGGAGGGGCGATCCAAGAGACCCAGTACTTC. Amino acid sequence: CASSGGAIQETQYF.

The chain is built from TRBV3-1 and TRBJ2-3; D gene ambiguous. The CDR3 totals 12 residues. Trimming removed 3 bases from V and 6 bases from J, with 7 bases in between. Germline V gene sequence: CDR1 LGHDT, CDR2 YNNKEL (reference sequence). This CDR3 reads CASSHKRDTQYF. CDR3 nucleotide sequence: TGTGCCAGCAGCCATAAGAGGGATACGCAGTATTTT.

This clonotype was seen many times. J is TRBJ2-7 and V is TRBV20-1; TRBD1 aligns across 7 bases. Per germline, CDR1 DFQATT and CDR2 SNEGSKA (reference sequence). This CDR3 comprises 16 residues. The V and J ends lost 6 bases and 4 bases, in that order; junction bases with no gene match: 18. CDR3 in amino acids: CSAADFQGVGYYEQYF. The CDR3 coding sequence is TGCAGTGCCGCCGATTTTCAGGGGGTCGGTTATTACGAGCAGTACTTC.